This is a list of T cell receptor beta chains from one sample in a study of CD8 T cells in Susac syndrome. TCRdb analysed the immunoSEQ multiplex PCR reads with MiXCR anew, one entry per CDR3 protein. The profile shows approximately 110,000 distinct CDR3 sequences, about 95% of them singletons. Material: CD4+ T cells from PBMCs. These receptors all come from a human donor in good health. Both conserved end residues are part of each CDR3. D genes are given only for firm matches. The listing skips clone size in some rows; elsewhere it reads once, few, many or a size class.

j_gene	len	abundance	d_gene	v_gene	CDR3nt	CDR3aa
TRBJ2-5	10	NA	NA	TRBV25-1	TGTGCCAGCAGGGAAGAGACCCAGTACTTC	CASREETQYF
TRBJ2-3	16	NA	TRBD2	TRBV6-1	TGTGCCAGCAGCAAGGGGACTAGAGGAAGCCCAGATACGCAGTATTTT	CASSKGTRGSPDTQYF
TRBJ2-7	15	NA	NA	TRBV25-1	TGTGCCAGCAGTGAATTAGGCACCACGGGGTACGAGCAGTACTTC	CASSELGTTGYEQYF
TRBJ2-2	17	once	NA	TRBV4-1	TGCGCCAGCAGCCAACTCCTACAGGGAGCGAACACCGGGGAGCTGTTTTTT	CASSQLLQGANTGELFF
TRBJ2-5	16	NA	TRBD2	TRBV20-1	TGCAGTGCTAGCAACCTCCTAGCGGGGTACCAAGAGACCCAGTACTTC	CSASNLLAGYQETQYF
TRBJ2-7	15	NA	NA	TRBV6-1	TGTGCCAGCAGTGAAGCTAATGGGGCTTCCTACGAGCAGTACTTC	CASSEANGASYEQYF
TRBJ2-7	17	NA	TRBD1	TRBV23-1	TGCGCCAGCTTACGGACAGGGGGCTCACCGAGCTCCTACGAGCAGTACTTC	CASLRTGGSPSSYEQYF
TRBJ2-7	18	NA	TRBD2	TRBV5-1	TGCGCCAGCAGCTTGGTTCCTAGCGGGGGGACGAGCTCCTACGAGCAGTACTTC	CASSLVPSGGTSSYEQYF
TRBJ2-5	16	NA	TRBD2	TRBV5-4	TGTGCCAGCAGCTCGAAGACCGGACTAGCGGGGGGGCCGGAGTACTTC	CASSSKTGLAGGPEYF
TRBJ2-1	14	once	NA	TRBV6-4	TGTGCCAGCAGTATGGGGGGTCCTTACAATGAGCAGTTCTTC	CASSMGGPYNEQFF
TRBJ2-4	13	NA	NA	TRBV5-1	TGCGCCAGCAGCTTTGCCGACAAAAACATTCAGTACTTC	CASSFADKNIQYF
TRBJ1-2	14	NA	TRBD1	TRBV30	TGTGCCTGGAGTGTTGGACAGGGCAGTCGTGGCTACACCTTC	CAWSVGQGSRGYTF
TRBJ2-6	12	NA	NA	TRBV20-1	TGCAGTGCGGTCTCTGGGGCCAACGTCCTGACTTTC	CSAVSGANVLTF
TRBJ2-3	14	NA	NA	TRBV20-1	TGCAGTGCTGCTAGACGGCAGGGATCGGATACGCAGTATTTT	CSAARRQGSDTQYF
TRBJ2-1	15	NA	NA	TRBV18	TGTGCCAGCTCACCTGGGGACGGCTCCTACAATGAGCAGTTCTTC	CASSPGDGSYNEQFF
TRBJ1-4	16	once	NA	TRBV2	TGTGCCAGCACCAAAAACGGGGGCTCAGCTAATGAAAAACTGTTTTTT	CASTKNGGSANEKLFF
TRBJ1-1	15	NA	TRBD1	TRBV7-2	TGTGCCAGCAGCTCCAGACAGGGAAGTATAAATGAAGCTTTCTTT	CASSSRQGSINEAFF
TRBJ2-3	17	NA	NA	TRBV20-1	TGCAGTGCTAGCCCTCAAACTGGCCGACCTAGCACAGATACGCAGTATTTT	CSASPQTGRPSTDTQYF
TRBJ2-7	14	NA	NA	TRBV3-1	TGTGCCAGCAGCCCCCGGGACGAGACCTACGAGCAGTACTTC	CASSPRDETYEQYF
TRBJ2-7	16	once	NA	TRBV6-2/TRBV6-3	TGTGCCAGCACCTACGGTGGAGGTGGGGCCCGTGGCGAGCAGTACTTC	CASTYGGGGARGEQYF
TRBJ2-1	16	NA	TRBD1	TRBV27	TGTGCCAGCGCCCTCAGTATAGACAGGGAGTACAATGAGCAGTTCTTC	CASALSIDREYNEQFF
TRBJ2-1	17	NA	NA	TRBV7-8	TGTGCCAGCAGCTTAGCCTGGGGGTCAGGGGTTAACAATGAGCAGTTCTTC	CASSLAWGSGVNNEQFF
TRBJ2-4	15	NA	NA	TRBV3-1	TGTGCCAGCAGCCAAGTTGGACCGGCCAAAAACATTCAGTACTTC	CASSQVGPAKNIQYF
TRBJ2-3	16	once	NA	TRBV15	TGTGCCACCAGCAGAGGACTGGAATCGGGGACAGATACGCAGTATTTT	CATSRGLESGTDTQYF
TRBJ1-2	15	NA	NA	TRBV4-1	TGCGCCAGCAGCCATCCGGGGGGGAATGAGTATGGCTACACCTTC	CASSHPGGNEYGYTF
TRBJ2-7	13	NA	NA	TRBV6-2/TRBV6-3	TGTGCCAGCAAGGCAGGAGGGAAGTACGAGCAGTACTTC	CASKAGGKYEQYF
TRBJ2-1	14	NA	NA	TRBV18	TGTGCCAGCTCACCTGGGCGGGGTTACAATGAGCAGTTCTTC	CASSPGRGYNEQFF
TRBJ1-6	13	NA	NA	TRBV6-5	TGTGCCAGCAGTTACGACGGGAATTCACCCCTCCACTTT	CASSYDGNSPLHF
TRBJ2-6	16	NA	NA	TRBV13	TGTGCCAGCAGCTATAACGGTCTTACTGGGGCCAACGTCCTGACTTTC	CASSYNGLTGANVLTF
TRBJ2-5	17	NA	TRBD2	TRBV4-1	TGCGCCAGCAGCCCGTACTATCTAGCGGGTGGACAAGAGACCCAGTACTTC	CASSPYYLAGGQETQYF
TRBJ2-3	17	NA	NA	TRBV4-1	TGCGCCAGCAGCCTTCTGGGGGGCGGGGGAAGCACAGATACGCAGTATTTT	CASSLLGGGGSTDTQYF
TRBJ1-6	15	NA	NA	TRBV6-5	TGTGCCAGCAGTTATTCGGACATCTATAATTCACCCCTCCACTTT	CASSYSDIYNSPLHF